The T cell receptor beta chain under discussion was sequenced for a study of T-cell reconstitution after alpha-beta-depleted transplantation in children. Notes on the study in general: Hyperexpanded clones declined; after one year, newly produced T cells mostly supplied diversity. Surviving recipient cells, namely T cells and thymic progenitors, were the source of high day-60 TCRbeta diversity in some patients. The study reportedly traced alpha-beta T cells about two months after transplant to several hundred expanded graft clones.

Trimming shortened V by 0 bases and J by 0 bases, and 9 bases separated the two germline ends. The CDR3 runs 15 residues. Per the germline V gene, CDR1 is WSHSY and CDR2 is SAAADI. Preparation of the TCRbeta library involved a method that used unique molecular identifiers. TCRdb reanalysed the PCR reads using MiXCR and keeps one entry per CDR3 protein. Of about 580,000 distinct CDR3 sequences detected, around 27% appear once; the ten largest clones hold about a third. As regards this clonotype: No antigen is known for it.

The receptor was isolated from a boy under three years old with Wiskott-Aldrich syndrome, due to receive a stem cell transplant. V is TRBV10-2 and J is TRBJ2-7; no clear D gene. The sequenced sample was PBMCs, obtained before TCRalphabeta/CD19-depleted stem cell transplant. CDR3 amino acids: CASSESLSGSYEQYF. The CDR3 DNA reads as TGCGCCAGCAGTGAGTCTCTCTCGGGCTCCTACGAGCAGTACTTC.